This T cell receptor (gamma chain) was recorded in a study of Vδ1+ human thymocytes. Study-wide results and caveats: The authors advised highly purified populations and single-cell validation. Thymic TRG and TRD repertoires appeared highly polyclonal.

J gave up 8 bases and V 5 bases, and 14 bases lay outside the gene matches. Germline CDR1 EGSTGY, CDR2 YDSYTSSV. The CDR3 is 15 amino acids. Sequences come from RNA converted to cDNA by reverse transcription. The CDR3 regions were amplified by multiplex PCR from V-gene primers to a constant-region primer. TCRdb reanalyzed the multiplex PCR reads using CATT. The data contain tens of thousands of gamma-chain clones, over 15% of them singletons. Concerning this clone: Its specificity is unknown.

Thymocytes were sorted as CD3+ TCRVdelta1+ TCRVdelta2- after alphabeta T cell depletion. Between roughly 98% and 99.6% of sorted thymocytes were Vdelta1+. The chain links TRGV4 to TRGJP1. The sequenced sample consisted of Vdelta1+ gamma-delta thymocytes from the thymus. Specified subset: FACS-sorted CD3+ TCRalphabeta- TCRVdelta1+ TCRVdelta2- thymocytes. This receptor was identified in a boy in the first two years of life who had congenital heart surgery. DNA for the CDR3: TGTGCCACCTGGGCCCCGTCGGGGTACGGTTGGTTCAAGATATTT. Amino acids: CATWAPSGYGWFKIF.